This T cell receptor beta chain originates from a study of yellow fever vaccine responses in identical twins. On this clonotype: No antigen is known for it.

General study results and limits: Reportedly, the response of twins' T cells to the vaccine seemed partly convergent, partly personalized.

TCRdb analysed the RT-PCR reads with MiXCR anew, one entry per CDR3 protein. Of about 9,000 distinct CDR3 sequences in the sample, 80% to 85% were seen once. V was shortened by 5 bases and J by 4 bases, with 22 bases between the two germline ends. The germline V gene encodes CDR1 KGHDR and CDR2 SFDVKD. This CDR3 contains 17 residues. The TCR sequence derives from a woman aged 18-29 years who received the yellow fever vaccine. This specimen was T cells from blood (PBMCs), unsorted or a sorted subset (not recorded which), taken before or after yellow fever vaccination (not recorded which). The J gene is TRBJ1-1, the V gene TRBV24-1, with a tentative D call TRBD1 (5 bases). CDR3 protein: CATSAATGAAMGTEAFF. DNA of the CDR3: TGTGCCACCAGTGCCGCCACCGGGGCAGCAATGGGCACTGAAGCTTTCTTT.